The 9 T cell receptor beta chains below were found in one sample sequenced in a study of shared clonotypes between healthy human individuals. Sequenced by immunoSEQ multiplex PCR; TCRdb stores in-frame clones only, minus some. The sample has around 1 million clones; approximately 80% are singletons. Material: memory CD4+ T cells sorted from blood. Indicated subset: CD45RA-negative fraction. The source is a man aged 18-30 years in good health.

In this sample, this clone turned up a few times. The chain's CDR3 is CASSAQTVSNEQFF. CDR3 nucleotide sequence: TGTGCCAGCAGCGCCCAGACAGTCTCGAATGAGCAGTTCTTC. The V gene is TRBV9, the J gene TRBJ2-1; D may be TRBD1 (5 bases). There are 14 residues in the CDR3. V dropped 3 bases and J dropped 7 bases, with 14 bases sitting between them. Germline V lookup: CDR1 SGDLS, CDR2 YYNGEE.

This clone was seen a handful of times. The chain is built from TRBV19 and TRBJ2-3, with TRBD2 identical over 10 bases. CDR3 length: 18 residues. The V and J ends lost 2 bases and 5 bases, in that order; junction bases with no gene match: 13. CDR1 and CDR2 from the germline V gene are LNHDA and SQIVND (reference sequence). The DNA for the CDR3 is TGTGCCAGTAGTATAACCCCTCTAGCGGGAGATAAAAGAGATACGCAGTATTTT. Amino acid sequence: CASSITPLAGDKRDTQYF.

The chain carries TRBV7-2 and TRBJ2-5, with D possibly being TRBD2 (6 bases). Germline CDR1 is SGHTA and CDR2 is FQGNSA. The CDR3 has 15 amino acids. Trimming cost V 5 bases and J 1 base, with 14 bases left between them. The CDR3 nucleotides are TGTGCCAGCAGCCCCGAGGGGCGGGGCCAAGAGACCCAGTACTTC. Translated: CASSPEGRGQETQYF.

This sequence joins TRBV6-5 and TRBJ1-5, with D unclear. The CDR3 is made up of 15 amino acids. Trimming removed 0 bases at V and 6 bases at J, with 12 bases between. Per the germline V gene, CDR1 is MNHEY and CDR2 is SVGAGI. CDR3 in amino acids: CASSYSWDFSQPQHF. CDR3 coding DNA: TGTGCCAGCAGTTACTCGTGGGATTTTAGTCAGCCCCAGCATTTT.

This chain joins TRBV6-1 and TRBJ2-7, with TRBD1 matching over 7 bases. Germline V gene lookup returns CDR1 MNHNS and CDR2 SASEGT. This CDR3 comprises 13 residues. V shed 7 bases, J shed 4 bases, and the junction held 7 bases outside the gene matches. The CDR3 DNA reads TGTGCCAGCAACCTACAGACAGGGTACGAGCAGTACTTC. This codes for CASNLQTGYEQYF.

This clone was seen only once. CDR3 nucleotides: TGTGCCAGCAGCTCACATCGGTCCCGGACCTATGGCTACACCTTC. It translates to CASSSHRSRTYGYTF. The chain couples TRBV7-8 to TRBJ1-2; D gene unclear. The CDR3 extends over 15 amino acids. V gave up 4 bases and J gave up 4 bases, with 16 bases separating them. In germline, CDR1 is SGHVS, CDR2 FQNEAQ.

This chain connects TRBV30 to TRBJ2-6, with unresolved D. V dropped 0 bases and J dropped 0 bases, with 6 bases sitting between them. Germline CDR1 and CDR2: GTSNPN and SVGIG (reference sequence). The CDR3 runs 15 residues. The CDR3 DNA is TGTGCCTGGAGTGTAGGCGTCTCTGGGGCCAACGTCCTGACTTTC. Its translation is CAWSVGVSGANVLTF.

This sequence joins TRBV4-1 and TRBJ2-5; weak D call: TRBD2 (6 bases). V was shortened by 0 bases and J by 4 bases, with 12 bases between the two germline ends. CDR3 length: 15 residues. The V gene's germline CDR1 is MGHRA and CDR2 YSYEKL. This CDR3 reads CASSQEWNSGETQYF. CDR3 bases: TGCGCCAGCAGCCAAGAATGGAATAGCGGAGAGACCCAGTACTTC.

A note on this clone: Other DNA sequences in the sample encode the same CDR3. V gene TRBV30 combines with J gene TRBJ2-2; D is unclear. Germline V lookup: CDR1 GTSNPN, CDR2 SVGIG (reference sequence). Trimming left V 0 bases short and J 1 base short, with 6 bases between. The CDR3 length is 14 residues. The CDR3 DNA follows: TGTGCCTGGAGTGTCGGCGGGAACACCGGGGAGCTGTTTTTT. Translated, it gives CAWSVGGNTGELFF. The entire variable domain, with the rest obtained from reference TRBV30 and TRBJ2-2, is as follows: SQTIHQWPATLVQPVGSPLSLECTVEGTSNPNLYWYRQAAGRGLQLLFYSVGIGQISSEVPQNLSASRPQDRQFILSSKKLLLSDSGFYLCAWSVGGNTGELFFGEGSRLTVL.